These 32 T cell receptor beta chains originate from one sample sequenced in a study of beta chain features in type 1 diabetes. The isolated RNA, all of it, was reverse transcribed, so expressed TCRB transcripts were what got sequenced. Some clones are missing from TCRdb's copy, which holds only in-frame ones; the method was immunoSEQ multiplex PCR. This sample yields about 40,000 clones, of which 45% to 50% are seen a single time; 0.72% belongs to the top ten. The specimen was central memory CD4+ T cells from blood. These receptors all stem from a woman aged 18 to 35 in good health.

This chain links TRBV30 with TRBJ1-6; D uncertain. CDR1 is GTSNPN, CDR2 SVGIG, per germline (reference sequence). V was cut by 0 bases and J by 6 bases, with 9 bases left in between. This CDR3 spans 14 amino acids. CDR3 nucleotides: TGTGCCTGGAGTGTGGAGCTGGGTAATTCACCCCTCCACTTT. This translates into CAWSVELGNSPLHF.

The J gene is TRBJ2-7, the V gene TRBV19, with TRBD2 as a possible D gene (6 bases). V was clipped by 11 bases and J by 3 bases, with 20 bases between them. Germline CDR1 is LNHDA and CDR2 is SQIVND (reference sequence). The CDR3 is made up of 14 amino acids. Written as DNA, the CDR3 is TGTGCCTCCATGAGGCGGGGACTCATCTACGAGCAGTACTTC. As protein: CASMRRGLIYEQYF. The full variable domain, with the rest looked up from reference TRBV19 and TRBJ2-7, is DGGITQSPKYLFRKEGQNVTLSCEQNLNHDAMYWYRQDPGQGLRLIYYSQIVNDFQKGDIAEGYSVSREKKESFPLTVTSAQKNPTAFYLCASMRRGLIYEQYFGPGTRLTVT.

The chain recombines TRBV19 with TRBJ1-1; 10 nucleotides line up with TRBD1. The trim removed 5 bases at V and 5 bases at J, leaving 14 bases unmatched. The V gene's germline CDR1 is LNHDA and CDR2 SQIVND (reference sequence). The length of the CDR3 is 17 residues. The CDR3 is CASSLRPTGQGDTEAFF. The DNA of the CDR3 is TGTGCCAGTAGTCTACGCCCGACTGGACAGGGGGATACTGAAGCTTTCTTT. The full variable domain, its missing parts supplied by reference TRBV19 and TRBJ1-1, is DGGITQSPKYLFRKEGQNVTLSCEQNLNHDAMYWYRQDPGQGLRLIYYSQIVNDFQKGDIAEGYSVSREKKESFPLTVTSAQKNPTAFYLCASSLRPTGQGDTEAFFGQGTRLTVV.

The gene calls are TRBV27 and TRBJ2-7; TRBD2 matches at 11 bases. CDR3 size: 14 residues. Losses at the gene ends were 5 bases for V and 3 bases for J; bases not matched to a gene: 3. The germline gives CDR1 MNHEY, CDR2 SMNVEV (reference sequence). As DNA, the CDR3 is TGTGCCAGCAGTCGCACTAGCGGGAGCTACGAGCAGTACTTC. This encodes CASSRTSGSYEQYF.

This clone was seen more than once but under ten times. The CDR3 loop is CASSPDRVYGYTF. The CDR3 nucleotides read TGTGCCAGCTCACCGGACAGGGTCTATGGCTACACCTTC. The chain uses TRBV18 and TRBJ1-2; 8 bases agree with TRBD1. Per the germline V gene, CDR1 is KGHSH and CDR2 is LQKENI. The CDR3 loop spans 13 amino acids. The V gene end was trimmed by 3 bases and the J gene end by 4 bases; junction bases not matched to a gene: 1.

This clone was seen once. V is TRBV7-8 and J is TRBJ1-2, with TRBD1 matching 7 bases. Germline V gives CDR1 SGHVS, CDR2 FQNEAQ. Losses at the gene ends were 4 bases for V and 2 bases for J; bases not matched to a gene: 10. This CDR3 is 16 amino acids long. CDR3 protein: CASSSLLEGANYGYTF. The CDR3 DNA reads as TGTGCCAGCAGCTCCCTCCTAGAGGGGGCCAACTATGGCTACACCTTC. The whole variable domain, filled in from reference TRBV7-8 and TRBJ1-2, reads GAGVSQSPRYKVAKRGQDVALRCDPISGHVSLFWYQQALGQGPEFLTYFQNEAQLDKSGLPSDRFFAERPEGSVSTLKIQRTQQEDSAVYLCASSSLLEGANYGYTFGSGTRLTVV.

This clone was counted only a few times. The rearrangement links TRBV11-2 to TRBJ2-2, with 9 positions matching TRBD1. CDR3 size: 15 residues. Germline V gene data show CDR1 as SGHAT and CDR2 as FQNNGV. With V trimmed by 5 bases and J by 7 bases, 8 bases remained unmatched. DNA for the CDR3: TGTGCCAGCAGCCCCGCCGGGACAGGGAACGGGGAGCTGTTTTTT. Translation gives CASSPAGTGNGELFF.

This sequence joins TRBV27 and TRBJ2-1; no reliable D call. The V gene lost 5 bases and the J gene lost 0 bases, with 11 bases spanning the gap. Germline loops: CDR1 MNHEY, CDR2 SMNVEV (reference sequence). The CDR3 spans 15 residues. CDR3 sequence (DNA): TGTGCCAGCAGTCCACGAGAAAGCTCCTACAATGAGCAGTTCTTC. Amino acids: CASSPRESSYNEQFF.

The V and J genes are TRBV6-1 and TRBJ1-5, with D maybe TRBD1 (5 bases). Germline V lookup: CDR1 MNHNS, CDR2 SASEGT. The CDR3 extends over 13 amino acids. The germline V and J ends were trimmed by 11 bases and 2 bases, with 13 bases remaining between them. CDR3 coding DNA: TGTGCCGGGGGGGGATTTGGCAATCAGCCCCAGCATTTT. Residues: CAGGGFGNQPQHF.

V usage is TRBV6-1 and J usage is TRBJ1-2; 7 positions match TRBD1. CDR3 length equals 12 residues. V gave up 7 bases and J gave up 6 bases; unmatched junction bases: 5. The germline gives CDR1 MNHNS, CDR2 SASEGT. This CDR3 reads CASTLDRDGYTF. CDR3 in DNA: TGTGCCAGCACCCTAGACAGGGATGGCTACACCTTC.

CDR3 residues: CASSLAQGLKRWEQYF. In DNA form, the CDR3 reads TGTGCCAGCAGCTTAGCGCAGGGACTCAAACGGTGGGAGCAGTACTTC. This chain uses TRBV7-9 with TRBJ2-7; D possibly corresponds to TRBD2 (6 bases). The CDR3 totals 16 residues. Germline CDR1 and CDR2: SEHNR and FQNEAQ (reference sequence). The ends were cut back, 0 bases at V and 7 bases at J, with 19 bases in the middle.

This chain joins TRBV15 and TRBJ2-7, with D possibly TRBD2 on 6 matching bases. CDR3 size: 13 residues. Germline loops: CDR1 LNHNV, CDR2 YYDKDF (reference sequence). V gave up 0 bases and J gave up 3 bases, with 6 bases separating them. The CDR3 is CATSRDSGYEQYF. DNA for the CDR3: TGTGCCACCAGCAGAGATAGCGGCTACGAGCAGTACTTC.

This sequence joins TRBV15 and TRBJ2-1, with D possibly matching TRBD2 (5 bases). Looked up from germline, CDR1 is LNHNV and CDR2 is YYDKDF (reference sequence). The ends were cut back, 0 bases at V and 6 bases at J, with 9 bases in the middle. The CDR3 length is 14 residues. CDR3 sequence reads: CATSRDQGGNEQFF. The CDR3, as DNA: TGTGCCACCAGCAGAGATCAAGGAGGCAATGAGCAGTTCTTC.

The chain employs TRBV30 and TRBJ2-1, with TRBD2 as a possible D gene (5 bases). Germline loops: CDR1 GTSNPN, CDR2 SVGIG (reference sequence). Trimming left V 0 bases short and J 6 bases short, with 12 bases between. This CDR3 is built from 14 residues. CDR3 sequence: CAWSVGLATNEQFF. The CDR3 DNA is TGTGCCTGGAGTGTAGGGCTAGCTACCAATGAGCAGTTCTTC.

This rearrangement joins TRBV10-1 to TRBJ1-1; tentatively, D is TRBD1 (6 bases). This CDR3 has 15 amino acids. The V gene lost 4 bases and the J gene lost 2 bases, with 14 bases spanning the gap. Germline-derived CDR1 and CDR2 are WNHNN and SYGVQD (reference sequence). CDR3 sequence: CASSAKGGRNTEAFF. The CDR3 DNA reads TGCGCCAGCAGTGCTAAGGGGGGGCGAAACACTGAAGCTTTCTTT.

This clone came up once. V and J are TRBV29-1 and TRBJ2-5; 8 nucleotides match TRBD2. The CDR3 has 12 amino acids. CDR1 SQVTM and CDR2 ANQGSEA come from the germline V gene. V lost 3 bases and J lost 5; bases outside the gene matches: 2. The DNA for the CDR3 is TGCAGCGTTGACCCTAGCGGGGAGACCCAGTACTTC. This codes for CSVDPSGETQYF.

This clone appeared a few times. The J gene is TRBJ2-5, the V gene TRBV6-1, with 11 positions matching TRBD2. This CDR3 spans 15 amino acids. V trimming: 3 bases; J trimming: 4 bases; junction bases outside the gene matches: 4. The germline CDR1 and CDR2 sequences are MNHNS and SASEGT. DNA for the CDR3: TGTGCCAGCAGTGATCGGACTAGCGGGCTAGAGACCCAGTACTTC. Translation gives CASSDRTSGLETQYF.

This chain connects TRBV27 to TRBJ2-7, with D perhaps TRBD2 (5 bases). CDR1 is MNHEY, CDR2 SMNVEV, per germline (reference sequence). The CDR3 length is 14 residues. The ends were cut back, 2 bases at V and 3 bases at J, with 11 bases in the middle. The DNA for the CDR3 is TGTGCCAGCAGTTTACGGGAACGGGGCTACGAGCAGTACTTC. Translating gives CASSLRERGYEQYF.

The chain combines TRBV9 with TRBJ2-3, with 9 positions matching TRBD2. The CDR3 is 18 residues long. Trimming took 0 bases from V and 3 from J; bases not matched to a gene: 11. The V gene's germline CDR1 is SGDLS and CDR2 YYNGEE. Written as DNA, the CDR3 is TGTGCCAGCAGCGTAGGTGGGGCTAGCGGGACCGTTACAGATACGCAGTATTTT. Encoded protein: CASSVGGASGTVTDTQYF.

The chain employs TRBV6-1 and TRBJ1-5; TRBD1 matches at 8 bases. CDR3 size: 13 residues. The junction had 0 bases not matched to a gene; V was cut back by 6 bases and J by 2 bases. Germline lookup yields CDR1 MNHNS and CDR2 SASEGT. The CDR3 bases are TGTGCCAGCAGGACAGGGGGCAATCAGCCCCAGCATTTT. Its protein is CASRTGGNQPQHF.

The V gene is TRBV30, the J gene TRBJ2-1; possibly TRBD1 for D (6 bases). This CDR3 region has 16 residues. The germline V and J ends were trimmed by 2 bases and 0 bases, with 14 bases remaining between them. Germline CDR1 reads GTSNPN; CDR2 reads SVGIG (reference sequence). CDR3 amino acids: CAWSSRGLSSYNEQFF. CDR3 nucleotides: TGTGCCTGGAGTTCCAGGGGCCTCAGCTCCTACAATGAGCAGTTCTTC. The complete variable domain, with remaining parts taken from reference TRBV30 and TRBJ2-1, reads SQTIHQWPATLVQPVGSPLSLECTVEGTSNPNLYWYRQAAGRGLQLLFYSVGIGQISSEVPQNLSASRPQDRQFILSSKKLLLSDSGFYLCAWSSRGLSSYNEQFFGPGTRLTVL.

The chain joins TRBV6-1 to TRBJ1-6, with 7 nucleotides matching TRBD1. The CDR3 contains 13 residues. V shed 1 base and J 13 bases; nucleotides not matched to a gene: 4. Germline V gene data show CDR1 as MNHNS and CDR2 as SASEGT. The CDR3 DNA reads TGTGCCAGCAGTGAAGGCAGGGGGTATCCCCTCCACTTT. Translating gives CASSEGRGYPLHF.

This clone came up a few times. The rearrangement uses TRBV14 and TRBJ1-1; D might be TRBD1 (6 bases). From germline, CDR1 is SGHDN and CDR2 FVKESK. This CDR3 comprises 13 residues. V was shortened by 7 bases and J by 8 bases, with 17 bases between the two germline ends. CDR3 bases: TGTGCCAGCAACAGGGTCCAAGGCGGAGAAGCTTTCTTT. This translates into CASNRVQGGEAFF.

The rearrangement joins TRBV9 to TRBJ1-5; 9 nucleotides line up with TRBD1. The CDR3 has 15 amino acids. The V gene end was trimmed by 5 bases and the J gene end by 7 bases; junction bases not matched to a gene: 10. Germline-derived CDR1 and CDR2 are SGDLS and YYNGEE. The DNA for the CDR3 is TGTGCCAGCAGTCGCGACGGGACAGGGAAACAGCCCCAGCATTTT. Its protein is CASSRDGTGKQPQHF. Drawing the rest from reference TRBV9 and TRBJ1-5, the complete variable domain is DSGVTQTPKHLITATGQRVTLRCSPRSGDLSVYWYQQSLDQGLQFLIQYYNGEERAKGNILERFSAQQFPDLHSELNLSSLELGDSALYFCASSRDGTGKQPQHFGDGTRLSIL.

The CDR3 protein is CASSLAAGHSGNEQFF. CDR3 DNA: TGCGCCAGCAGCTTGGCCGCGGGTCATTCGGGGAATGAGCAGTTCTTC. The chain uses TRBV5-1 and TRBJ2-1; D is perhaps TRBD2 (5 bases). CDR1 is SGHRS and CDR2 is YFSETQ in the germline V gene. V was pared by 0 bases and J by 7 bases, with 17 bases between. This CDR3 region has 16 residues.

This clone was detected once. One end of the junction varies from germline; a read error may be responsible. The chain joins TRBV14 to TRBJ2-5; 8 nucleotides line up with TRBD1. The CDR3 is 18 residues long. CDR1 and CDR2 (germline): SGHDN, FVKESK. The chain's CDR3 is CAGSQGPGTGQYGETQYF. The CDR3 region has the DNA TGTGCCGGCAGCCAAGGGCCAGGGACAGGACAGTACGGAGAGACCCAGTACTTC.

This clone has a handful of counts. This chain uses TRBV2 with TRBJ2-2; 8 nucleotides agree with TRBD1. This CDR3 spans 14 amino acids. V gave up 7 bases and J gave up 5 bases; unmatched junction bases: 6. Germline CDR1 SNHLY, CDR2 FYNNEI. CDR3 sequence reads: CASIAGGLTGELFF. The CDR3 DNA is TGTGCCAGCATTGCAGGGGGCTTGACCGGGGAGCTGTTTTTT.

The V call is TRBV30, the J call TRBJ1-2; a weak D match, TRBD1 (6 bases). CDR3 length: 12 amino acids. The germline V and J ends were trimmed by 4 bases and 2 bases, with 8 bases remaining between them. Per the germline V gene, CDR1 is GTSNPN and CDR2 is SVGIG (reference sequence). CDR3 DNA sequence: TGTGCCTGGACAGGGGCGAACTATGGCTACACCTTC. Translation gives CAWTGANYGYTF.

V and J are TRBV6-1 and TRBJ2-3; D is undetermined. V was clipped by 6 bases and J by 0 bases, with 10 bases between them. The V gene's germline CDR1 is MNHNS and CDR2 SASEGT. This CDR3 comprises 14 residues. The CDR3: CASSGGTSTDTQYF. CDR3 bases: TGTGCCAGCAGCGGCGGCACTAGCACAGATACGCAGTATTTT.

This sequence joins TRBV11-3 and TRBJ2-6, with 7 bases matching TRBD1. Germline lookup yields CDR1 SGHNT and CDR2 YENEEA. J gave up 0 bases and V 5 bases, and 1 base lay outside the gene matches. This CDR3 is 15 amino acids long. In DNA, the CDR3 is TGTGCCAGCAGCCGACAGGGCTCTGGGGCCAACGTCCTGACTTTC. This gives the protein CASSRQGSGANVLTF.

This chain uses TRBV11-2 with TRBJ1-4, with D maybe TRBD1 (5 bases). Trimming stripped 5 bases from V and 0 bases from J, with 10 bases between. The CDR3 spans 15 residues. Per germline, CDR1 SGHAT and CDR2 FQNNGV. CDR3 nucleotide sequence: TGTGCCAGCAGCGCAGCGGGGGCAACTAATGAAAAACTGTTTTTT. This sequence encodes CASSAAGATNEKLFF. Filled out from reference TRBV11-2 and TRBJ1-4, the complete variable domain reads EAGVAQSPRYKIIEKRQSVAFWCNPISGHATLYWYQQILGQGPKLLIQFQNNGVVDDSQLPKDRFSAERLKGVDSTLKIQPAKLEDSAVYLCASSAAGATNEKLFFGSGTQLSVL.

The chain has TRBV29-1 and TRBJ2-3; D is possibly TRBD1 (5 bases). V was trimmed by 4 bases and J by 2 bases, leaving 13 bases between them. The CDR3 has 14 amino acids. Germline V gives CDR1 SQVTM, CDR2 ANQGSEA. Here the CDR3 reads CSVVPAGITDTQYF. CDR3 nucleotides: TGCAGCGTTGTCCCGGCAGGGATCACAGATACGCAGTATTTT.